This T cell receptor (beta chain) derives from a study of T cells in Graves' hyperthyroidism and ophthalmopathy. Overall study: Peripheral blood was secured at the point of initial diagnosis, before any treatment. Overall study findings and caveats: Most thyroid clonotypes expanded above 0.001 were also detected in blood.

V lost 0 bases and J lost 6; bases outside the gene matches: 8. The CDR3 consists of 15 residues. Germline V gives CDR1 SGHRS, CDR2 YFSETQ. TCR beta CDR3 region amplification was performed from RNA transcripts. The HTBI primer set drove a first-round RT-PCR of the TCR CDR3. TCRdb itself ran the multiplex PCR reads through MiXCR, one entry per CDR3 protein. Of under 450,000 distinct CDR3 sequences listed, roughly 14% were seen once; the top ten hold less than 15%. Diagnoses used clinical symptoms, serum thyroxine and TRAb, thyroid ultrasound and orbital computed tomography. This clonotype was seen only a few times. Its target is not known.

The clonotype comes from a woman aged 18-29 years with Graves' hyperthyroidism. The chain has TRBV5-1 and TRBJ2-5, with 7 bases aligning to TRBD2. The sequenced sample was blood. In DNA form, the CDR3 reads TGCGCCAGCAGCTTGGAGTGGGAGGGGCGGCAGACCCAGTACTTC. Its translation: CASSLEWEGRQTQYF.